The next 22 T cell receptor beta chains were all read from a single sample in a study of type 1 regulatory T cells. Their antigens are not known. In TCRdb, the reads were re-called with MiXCR into one record per CDR3 protein. Of approximately 5,300 distinct CDR3 sequences listed, 25% to 30% are singletons. Material: cultured T cells, either the whole culture or a sorted T cell fraction (not recorded which). Sample subset: Tr1-enriched cell product generated in vitro against host alloantigens. Receptor source: a human donor in good health.

This chain links TRBV20-1 with TRBJ1-3; D is uncertain. V was cut by 3 bases and J by 0 bases, with 9 bases left in between. Germline CDR1 reads DFQATT; CDR2 reads SNEGSKA (reference sequence). The CDR3 runs to 14 residues. CDR3 amino acids: CSARSPSSGNTIYF. CDR3 DNA: TGCAGTGCTAGGTCCCCTAGCTCTGGAAACACCATATATTTT.

Judged by abundance, this clonotype is medium-sized. J is TRBJ1-3 and V is TRBV7-9; TRBD1 might be the D (5 bases). Trimming took 6 bases from V and 2 from J, leaving 11 bases between them. Germline lookup yields CDR1 SEHNR and CDR2 FQNEAQ (reference sequence). This CDR3 spans 14 amino acids. Here the CDR3 reads CASRAKGPGNTIYF. The CDR3 DNA reads as TGTGCCAGCAGAGCCAAGGGGCCTGGAAACACCATATATTTT.

By proportion, this clonotype is medium-sized (0.01 to 0.1%). The gene calls are TRBV5-1 and TRBJ1-2; D is possibly TRBD1 (6 bases). The CDR3 covers 17 residues. The V gene lost 3 bases and the J gene lost 2 bases, with 20 bases spanning the gap. Germline V gives CDR1 SGHRS, CDR2 YFSETQ. The CDR3 sequence is CASSSSRDIPLNYGYTF. CDR3 nucleotides: TGCGCCAGCAGCTCGTCCCGGGACATACCCCTCAACTATGGCTACACCTTC.

The chain is built from TRBV7-2 and TRBJ2-5; TRBD1 matches at 8 bases. Germline V CDR1 and CDR2: SGHTA, FQGNSA. The ends lost 5 bases at V and 6 bases at J; junction bases unmatched: 11. This CDR3 comprises 15 residues. The CDR3 nucleotides read TGTGCCAGCAGCCTTACAGGGGGAACGGTAAAGACCCAGTACTTC. Protein: CASSLTGGTVKTQYF.

This chain links TRBV20-1 with TRBJ2-7; 9 positions match TRBD1. This CDR3 is built from 14 residues. After removal of 3 bases from V and 5 bases from J, the junction contained 8 bases not matched to a gene. In germline, CDR1 is DFQATT, CDR2 SNEGSKA (reference sequence). DNA for the CDR3: TGCAGTGCTAGTAGGGGACAGGGTTGGAACGAGCAGTACTTC. It codes for CSASRGQGWNEQYF.

By frequency in the sample, this clonotype is medium-sized. In DNA form, the CDR3 reads TGTGCCAGCAGAGGAGACAGGAGCTCCTACAATGAGCAGTTCTTC. It encodes CASRGDRSSYNEQFF. V gene TRBV6-2 or TRBV6-3 combines with J gene TRBJ2-1, with D possibly TRBD1 on 6 matching bases. Germline loops: CDR1 MNHEY, CDR2 SVGEGT. The CDR3 length is 15 residues. Trimming stripped 6 bases from V and 0 bases from J, with 12 bases between.

The chain joins TRBV3-1 to TRBJ1-1, with D unclear. Trimming shortened V by 3 bases and J by 0 bases, and 5 bases separated the two germline ends. CDR1 is LGHDT, CDR2 YNNKEL, per germline (reference sequence). The CDR3 spans 13 residues. The CDR3 coding sequence is TGTGCCAGCAGCCATAGGGTGAACACTGAAGCTTTCTTT. Protein product: CASSHRVNTEAFF.

As DNA, the CDR3 is TGCGCCAGCAGCCGACTAGCGGACTCCTACAATGAGCAGTTCTTC. Translation: CASSRLADSYNEQFF. The chain links TRBV5-1 to TRBJ2-1; 9 bases line up with TRBD2. The CDR3 totals 15 residues. CDR1 is SGHRS, CDR2 YFSETQ, per germline. Germline trimming cut 4 bases from V and 0 bases from J; bases unmatched to any gene: 2.

This clonotype was counted at least ten times. V gene TRBV30 combines with J gene TRBJ2-7; D is unclear. The CDR3 totals 12 residues. The ends were cut back, 4 bases at V and 12 bases at J, with 19 bases in the middle. CDR1 is GTSNPN, CDR2 SVGIG, per germline (reference sequence). The CDR3 here is CAWNAGGVGRYF. In nucleotides, the CDR3 is TGTGCCTGGAATGCAGGCGGAGTCGGCAGGTACTTC.

This clonotype came up many times. The rearrangement joins TRBV6-6 to TRBJ2-1, with 10 bases aligning to TRBD2. The CDR3 length is 16 residues. Per the germline V gene, CDR1 is MNHNY and CDR2 is SVGAGI (reference sequence). V was pared by 0 bases and J by 7 bases, with 6 bases of the junction left unmatched. CDR3 loop: CASSYSPGLAWNEQFF. CDR3 nucleotides: TGTGCCAGCAGTTACTCACCGGGACTAGCGTGGAATGAGCAGTTCTTC.

By proportion, this clonotype is medium-sized (0.01 to 0.1%). V and J are TRBV6-1 and TRBJ2-7; D gene unclear. The CDR3 is 15 amino acids. The V end was cut by 0 bases, the J end by 2 bases, with 11 bases between. CDR1 is MNHNS and CDR2 is SASEGT in the germline V gene. The CDR3 nucleotides read TGTGCCAGCAGTGAAGCGGCGTCTAGGCCCTACGAGCAGTACTTC. It codes for CASSEAASRPYEQYF.

In this sample, this clonotype turned up many times. This rearrangement joins TRBV7-2 to TRBJ2-3; D is ambiguous. The V and J ends lost 5 bases and 2 bases respectively, with 17 bases between them. The CDR3 spans 16 residues. Looked up from germline, CDR1 is SGHTA and CDR2 is FQGNSA. This chain's CDR3 is CASSPFSATPTDTQYF. DNA of the CDR3: TGTGCCAGCAGCCCCTTTTCCGCTACCCCCACAGATACGCAGTATTTT.

This clonotype is medium-sized (0.01 to 0.1%) by share. The rearrangement uses TRBV5-4 and TRBJ2-7, with D perhaps matching TRBD2 (6 bases). Germline V gene sequence: CDR1 SGHNT, CDR2 YYREEE (reference sequence). This CDR3 is built from 14 residues. V gave up 1 base and J gave up 5 bases, with 13 bases separating them. The CDR3 reads CASSLWGEIHEQYF. The CDR3 nucleotides read TGTGCCAGCAGCTTGTGGGGGGAAATCCACGAGCAGTACTTC.

By proportion, this clonotype is medium-sized. The rearrangement joins TRBV20-1 to TRBJ2-5; D may be TRBD2 (6 bases). Germline CDR1 reads DFQATT; CDR2 reads SNEGSKA (reference sequence). The CDR3 length is 12 residues. V shed 6 bases and J shed 3 bases, with 11 bases lying between them. The CDR3 DNA reads as TGCAGTGCCGTGGGGAGGAAAGAGACCCAGTACTTC. Translating gives CSAVGRKETQYF.

This clonotype is medium-sized within its sample. The chain is built from TRBV6-6 and TRBJ1-1; maybe TRBD1 (5 bases). Germline lookup yields CDR1 MNHNY and CDR2 SVGAGI (reference sequence). This CDR3 spans 13 amino acids. The ends were cut back, 6 bases at V and 5 bases at J, with 13 bases in the middle. The CDR3 DNA reads TGTGCCAGCAGCCGTAAGACAGAGACTGAAGCTTTCTTT. Its translation: CASSRKTETEAFF.

By share, this clonotype ranks as medium-sized (0.01 to 0.1%). The chain combines TRBV24-1 with TRBJ2-6; D not certain. The CDR3 has 15 amino acids. The V gene's germline CDR1 is KGHDR and CDR2 SFDVKD. The V and J ends lost 5 bases and 2 bases respectively, with 9 bases between them. CDR3 sequence reads: CATSARTPGANVLTF. For the CDR3, the DNA is TGTGCCACCAGTGCCAGGACCCCTGGGGCCAACGTCCTGACTTTC.

By sample share, this clonotype is medium-sized. V and J are TRBV19 and TRBJ1-1, with TRBD1 identical over 8 bases. The CDR3 is 13 amino acids. Losses at the gene ends were 5 bases for V and 5 bases for J; bases not matched to a gene: 4. Germline V gene data show CDR1 as LNHDA and CDR2 as SQIVND (reference sequence). The CDR3 region has the DNA TGTGCCAGTAGTTCCCGACAGGGGACTGAAGCTTTCTTT. Amino acid sequence: CASSSRQGTEAFF. The entire variable domain, with the rest obtained from reference TRBV19 and TRBJ1-1, is as follows: DGGITQSPKYLFRKEGQNVTLSCEQNLNHDAMYWYRQDPGQGLRLIYYSQIVNDFQKGDIAEGYSVSREKKESFPLTVTSAQKNPTAFYLCASSSRQGTEAFFGQGTRLTVV.

By proportion, this clonotype is large (0.1 to 1%). The chain recombines TRBV12-3 or TRBV12-4 with TRBJ1-4; weak D call: TRBD1 (6 bases). CDR3 size: 14 residues. The V gene lost 5 bases and the J gene lost 8 bases, with 15 bases spanning the gap. The CDR3 here is CASSEDRGGEKLFF. The CDR3 DNA sequence: TGTGCCAGCAGTGAGGACAGAGGAGGAGAAAAACTGTTTTTT.

This clonotype appeared many times. The chain uses TRBV5-6 and TRBJ2-7; 9 nucleotides line up with TRBD1. The CDR3 length is 12 residues. Per the germline V gene, CDR1 is SGHDT and CDR2 is YYEEEE. V shed 6 bases and J 7 bases; nucleotides not matched to a gene: 5. CDR3 in amino acids: CASTQGAGEQYF. The CDR3 nucleotides read TGTGCCAGCACACAGGGGGCTGGGGAGCAGTACTTC.

This clonotype is classed as medium-sized. The V gene is TRBV6-1, the J gene TRBJ2-1, with 8 bases that match TRBD1. From germline, CDR1 is MNHNS and CDR2 SASEGT. The CDR3 length is 15 residues. The V and J ends lost 4 bases and 2 bases, in that order; junction bases with no gene match: 4. Here the CDR3 reads CASSAMTGAYNEQFF. CDR3 coding DNA: TGTGCCAGCAGTGCTATGACAGGGGCCTACAATGAGCAGTTCTTC.

This clonotype was counted many times. V usage is TRBV6-1 and J usage is TRBJ2-5, with 10 nucleotides matching TRBD1. V dropped 6 bases and J dropped 4; count of bases not matched to a gene: 14. The CDR3 has 17 amino acids. From germline, CDR1 is MNHNS and CDR2 SASEGT. CDR3 sequence: CASRGQGSSDGRETQYF. CDR3 DNA: TGTGCCAGCAGGGGACAGGGGTCCTCTGATGGGCGAGAGACCCAGTACTTC.

By proportion, this clonotype is medium-sized (0.01 to 0.1%). The CDR3 region has the DNA TGTGCCAGCAGCCCCCAGAGGACGGATACCTATGGCTACACCTTC. Amino acid sequence: CASSPQRTDTYGYTF. The chain combines TRBV7-2 with TRBJ1-2; no definite D call. Looked up from germline, CDR1 is SGHTA and CDR2 is FQGNSA. The CDR3 extends over 15 amino acids. V was pared by 5 bases and J by 4 bases, with 17 bases between. Combining the CDR3 with reference TRBV7-2 and TRBJ1-2 gives the whole variable domain GAGVSQSPSNKVTEKGKDVELRCDPISGHTALYWYRQSLGQGLEFLIYFQGNSAPDKSGLPSDRFSAERTGGSVSTLTIQRTQQEDSAVYLCASSPQRTDTYGYTFGSGTRLTVV.